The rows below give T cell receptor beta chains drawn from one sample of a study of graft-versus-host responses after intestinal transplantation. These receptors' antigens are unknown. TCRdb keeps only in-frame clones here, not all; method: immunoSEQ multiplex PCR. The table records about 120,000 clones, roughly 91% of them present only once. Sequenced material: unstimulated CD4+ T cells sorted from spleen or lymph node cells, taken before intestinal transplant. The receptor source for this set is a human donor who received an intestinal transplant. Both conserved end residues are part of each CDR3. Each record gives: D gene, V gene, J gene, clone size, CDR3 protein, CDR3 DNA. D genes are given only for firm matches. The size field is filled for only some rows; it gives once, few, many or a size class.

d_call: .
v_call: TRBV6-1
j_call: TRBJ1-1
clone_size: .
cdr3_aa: CASRHRQPVEAFF
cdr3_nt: TGTGCCAGCAGACACAGACAGCCAGTTGAAGCTTTCTTT

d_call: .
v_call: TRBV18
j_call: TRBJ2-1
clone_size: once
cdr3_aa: CASSPRVAYGEQFF
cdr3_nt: TGTGCCAGCTCCCCAAGGGTGGCTTACGGTGAGCAGTTCTTC

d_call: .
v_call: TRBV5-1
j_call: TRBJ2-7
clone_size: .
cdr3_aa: CASSAGIASEQYF
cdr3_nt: TGCGCCAGCAGCGCCGGGATAGCGAGCGAGCAGTACTTC

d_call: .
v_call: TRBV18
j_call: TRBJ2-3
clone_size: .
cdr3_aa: CASSPSGGDTQYF
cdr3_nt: TGTGCCAGCTCACCCAGTGGGGGAGATACGCAGTATTTT

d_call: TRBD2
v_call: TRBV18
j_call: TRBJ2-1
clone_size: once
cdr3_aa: CASSPPGLAGTYNEQFF
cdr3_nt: TGTGCCAGCTCACCACCCGGACTAGCGGGAACCTACAATGAGCAGTTCTTC

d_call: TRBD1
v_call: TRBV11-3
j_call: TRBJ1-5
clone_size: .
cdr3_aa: CASRPPRQGNSQPQHF
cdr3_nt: TGTGCCAGCAGGCCGCCCCGACAGGGAAACAGTCAGCCCCAGCATTTT

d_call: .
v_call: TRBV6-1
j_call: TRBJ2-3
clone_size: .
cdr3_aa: CASSEEGLGLGTDTQYF
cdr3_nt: TGTGCCAGCAGTGAAGAGGGACTCGGGCTCGGCACAGATACGCAGTATTTT

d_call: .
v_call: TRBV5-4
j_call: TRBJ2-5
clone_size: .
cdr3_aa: CASSLPRAETQYF
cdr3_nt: TGTGCCAGCAGCTTGCCTCGCGCTGAGACCCAGTACTTC

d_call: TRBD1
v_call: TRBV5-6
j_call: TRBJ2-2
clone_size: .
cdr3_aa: CASSWRRDRELNTGELFF
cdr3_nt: TGTGCCAGCAGCTGGAGAAGGGACAGGGAGTTGAACACCGGGGAGCTGTTTTTT

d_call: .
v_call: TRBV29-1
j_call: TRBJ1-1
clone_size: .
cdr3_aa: CSVESGSSGGRTEAFF
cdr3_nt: TGCAGCGTTGAATCGGGGTCATCCGGGGGACGCACTGAAGCTTTCTTT

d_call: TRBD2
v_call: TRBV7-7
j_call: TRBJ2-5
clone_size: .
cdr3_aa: CASATREGWETQYF
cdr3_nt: TGTGCTAGCGCCACCCGGGAGGGCTGGGAGACCCAGTACTTC

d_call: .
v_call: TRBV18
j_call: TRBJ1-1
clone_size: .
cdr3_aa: CASSPGGARRAEAFF
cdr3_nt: TGTGCCAGCTCTCCGGGAGGGGCCCGAAGGGCTGAAGCTTTCTTT